These 16 T cell receptor beta chains share one sample of origin, sequenced in a study of T cell repertoires in cytomegalovirus infection. TCRdb used MiXCR to reprocess the reads, holding one entry per CDR3 protein. The sample holds 650,000 to 900,000 distinct CDR3 sequences, 25% to 35% seen once. Their target antigens are unknown. Source: cultured CD8+ T cells from PBMCs, taken from culture after CMV antigen stimulation. The origin of the receptors is a human donor in good health (CMV status not recorded). Some clones in this sample may be carry-over from other donors' samples.

The J gene is TRBJ1-4, the V gene TRBV27; the match to TRBD1 covers 8 bases. CDR3 length: 15 residues. The germline V gene has CDR1 MNHEY and CDR2 SMNVEV (reference sequence). The J segment lost 8 bases and the V segment lost 5 bases, leaving 10 bases of the junction unmatched. The CDR3 here is CASSAETGVFEKLFF. The CDR3 DNA follows: TGTGCCAGCAGTGCGGAGACAGGGGTATTCGAAAAACTGTTTTTT.

The chain has TRBV25-1 and TRBJ2-5; TRBD2 might be the D (5 bases). CDR3 length equals 14 residues. Trimming cost V 4 bases and J 3 bases, with 12 bases left between them. Germline lookup yields CDR1 MGHDK and CDR2 SYGVNS. As DNA, the CDR3 is TGTGCCAGCAGTGGTTGGTCGGGGAAAGAGACCCAGTACTTC. Translation gives CASSGWSGKETQYF.

A few counts support this clonotype. The chain couples TRBV27 to TRBJ1-6; 7 bases are a match to TRBD1. Trimming removed 3 bases from V and 8 bases from J; junction bases left unmatched: 10. Germline values: CDR1 MNHEY, CDR2 SMNVEV (reference sequence). CDR3 length equals 16 residues. CDR3 residues: CASSFGGGLAYSPLHF. The CDR3 nucleotides are TGTGCCAGCAGTTTTGGAGGGGGCCTAGCTTATTCACCCCTCCACTTT.

The chain carries TRBV6-5 and TRBJ1-2; unclear D gene. This CDR3 contains 15 residues. Trimming took off 0 bases at V and 4 bases at J, with 12 bases between the two ends. Germline-derived CDR1 and CDR2 are MNHEY and SVGAGI. The CDR3 DNA sequence: TGTGCCAGCAGTTACTCGAAGGGTTCCTTCTATGGCTACACCTTC. It codes for CASSYSKGSFYGYTF.

About this clonotype itself: A read error is possible here, since a much larger clone lies one base away. Here the CDR3 reads CASSLGRGGDKKDEAFF. CDR3 DNA sequence: TGTGCCAGCAGCTTAGGCCGGGGAGGGGACAAAAAGGATGAAGCTTTCTTT. V and J are TRBV7-2 and TRBJ1-1; possibly TRBD1 for D (6 bases). CDR1 is SGHTA, CDR2 FQGNSA, per germline. This CDR3 is 17 amino acids long. V dropped 1 base and J dropped 7 bases, with 22 bases sitting between them.

The chain uses TRBV20-1 and TRBJ2-1, with 10 bases matching TRBD2. The V gene's germline CDR1 is DFQATT and CDR2 SNEGSKA (reference sequence). This CDR3 has 17 residues. The V gene end was trimmed by 0 bases and the J gene end by 10 bases; junction bases not matched to a gene: 15. Written as DNA, the CDR3 is TGCAGTGCTAGAGACCCCATAGCGGGGGGCCGCCTTTGGGAGCAGTTCTTC. Protein: CSARDPIAGGRLWEQFF.

The rearrangement joins TRBV3-1 to TRBJ2-1; the match to TRBD2 covers 8 bases. After removal of 4 bases from V and 0 bases from J, the junction contained 8 bases not matched to a gene. In germline, CDR1 is LGHDT, CDR2 YNNKEL (reference sequence). The CDR3 extends over 17 amino acids. The CDR3 sequence: CASSRLPGGGSYNEQFF. The CDR3 bases are TGTGCCAGCAGCCGGCTACCCGGGGGGGGCTCCTACAATGAGCAGTTCTTC.

In its sample, this clonotype was seen many times. V is TRBV12-5 and J is TRBJ1-1, with unresolved D. Germline assignment: CDR1 LGHNT and CDR2 FRNRAP. The CDR3 totals 14 residues. The germline V and J ends were trimmed by 5 bases and 1 base, with 11 bases remaining between them. CDR3 protein: CASGRPRGNTEAFF. The CDR3 DNA follows: TGTGCTAGTGGTCGTCCCCGGGGGAACACTGAAGCTTTCTTT.

The genes are TRBV20-1 and TRBJ2-3, with D possibly matching TRBD1 (5 bases). Germline V gene lookup returns CDR1 DFQATT and CDR2 SNEGSKA (reference sequence). The V end was cut by 0 bases, the J end by 4 bases, with 17 bases between. The CDR3 extends over 16 amino acids. The CDR3 DNA is TGCAGTGCTAGAGATCGGCAGGGTCTTTGGTCAGATACGCAGTATTTT. This codes for CSARDRQGLWSDTQYF.

The genes are TRBV2 and TRBJ2-2, with D tentatively TRBD1 (6 bases). This CDR3 has 16 amino acids. Germline values: CDR1 SNHLY, CDR2 FYNNEI. Trimming shortened V by 6 bases and J by 3 bases, and 17 bases separated the two germline ends. The CDR3 nucleotides are TGTGCCAGCAGCCGATACAGGGAATCGGACACCGGGGAGCTGTTTTTT. Amino acid sequence: CASSRYRESDTGELFF.

In its sample, this clonotype was seen many times. CDR3 loop: CASSLRDMQTSTDTQYF. The DNA for the CDR3 is TGTGCCAGCAGCCTTCGGGACATGCAGACTAGCACAGATACGCAGTATTTT. This chain connects TRBV7-8 to TRBJ2-3; D is possibly TRBD1 (6 bases). The CDR3 spans 17 residues. Trimming removed 5 bases from V and 0 bases from J, with 18 bases in between. CDR1 is SGHVS, CDR2 FQNEAQ, per germline.

The chain joins TRBV11-2 to TRBJ2-7, with 7 bases lining up with TRBD1. Germline loops: CDR1 SGHAT, CDR2 FQNNGV. V gave up 1 base and J gave up 3 bases; unmatched junction bases: 3. The CDR3 extends over 14 amino acids. CDR3 protein: CASSLGGQNYEQYV. CDR3 bases: TGTGCCAGCAGCTTAGGGGGACAGAACTACGAGCAGTACGTC.

This chain uses TRBV7-9 with TRBJ2-3, with D tentatively TRBD1 or TRBD2 (6 bases each). CDR1 is SEHNR, CDR2 FQNEAQ, per germline (reference sequence). Trimming cost V 5 bases and J 7 bases, with 13 bases left between them. The CDR3 length is 13 residues. Here the CDR3 DNA reads TGTGCCAGCAGCGGGCGGGACACCCATACGCAGTATTTT. This gives the protein CASSGRDTHTQYF. Based on the CDR3 plus reference TRBV7-9 and TRBJ2-3, the full variable domain is DTGVSQNPRHKITKRGQNVTFRCDPISEHNRLYWYRQTLGQGPEFLTYFQNEAQLEKSRLLSDRFSAERPKGSFSTLEIQRTEQGDSAMYLCASSGRDTHTQYFGPGTRLTVL.

This clonotype was observed many times. The genes are TRBV7-2 and TRBJ1-1; 7 bases agree with TRBD1. In germline, CDR1 is SGHTA, CDR2 FQGNSA. CDR3 length equals 15 residues. The junction had 10 bases not matched to a gene; V was cut back by 5 bases and J by 4 bases. The CDR3 DNA is TGTGCCAGCAGCCCCCGACAGGGAGGGGGCACTGAAGCTTTCTTT. Encoded protein: CASSPRQGGGTEAFF.

This chain uses TRBV28 with TRBJ1-5; TRBD1 is a possible D gene (6 bases). V lost 4 bases, J lost 0 bases, and 10 bases lay in between. Germline V gives CDR1 MDHEN, CDR2 SYDVKM. The CDR3 loop spans 15 amino acids. As DNA, the CDR3 is TGTGCCAGCAGTTGGGACACGTATAGCAATCAGCCCCAGCATTTT. Translation: CASSWDTYSNQPQHF.

The chain recombines TRBV6-5 with TRBJ1-5; D not certain. Germline CDR1 and CDR2: MNHEY and SVGAGI. Trimming shortened V by 6 bases and J by 0 bases, and 12 bases separated the two germline ends. The CDR3 totals 15 residues. The CDR3 coding sequence is TGTGCCAGCAGACTCCTGGGAGGTAGCAATCAGCCCCAGCATTTT. Translation: CASRLLGGSNQPQHF.